The clone carrying this TCR beta chain was observed a few times. Its specificity is unknown. V lost 6 bases and J 9 bases, leaving 21 bases between the germline ends. The germline CDR1 and CDR2 sequences are DFQATT and SNEGSKA (reference sequence). The length of the CDR3 is 14 residues. This entry belongs to a study of identical twins. Study-level points and caveats: Out-of-frame alpha sequences shared by twins showed excess low generation probability.

Each donor (without exception) was a healthy Caucasian. A single record per CDR3 protein comes from TCRdb applying MiXCR to the 5' RACE reads. The sample holds 1.5 million to 2 million distinct CDR3 sequences, under 35% seen once. The sequenced sample consisted of cord blood. This chain joins TRBV20-1 and TRBJ2-1; D is undetermined. This TCR came from a newborn girl in good health. The CDR3 region has the DNA TGCAGTGCCCCGGACCCCTCTGGGTTTAGTGAGCAGTTCTTC. Translated, it gives CSAPDPSGFSEQFF.